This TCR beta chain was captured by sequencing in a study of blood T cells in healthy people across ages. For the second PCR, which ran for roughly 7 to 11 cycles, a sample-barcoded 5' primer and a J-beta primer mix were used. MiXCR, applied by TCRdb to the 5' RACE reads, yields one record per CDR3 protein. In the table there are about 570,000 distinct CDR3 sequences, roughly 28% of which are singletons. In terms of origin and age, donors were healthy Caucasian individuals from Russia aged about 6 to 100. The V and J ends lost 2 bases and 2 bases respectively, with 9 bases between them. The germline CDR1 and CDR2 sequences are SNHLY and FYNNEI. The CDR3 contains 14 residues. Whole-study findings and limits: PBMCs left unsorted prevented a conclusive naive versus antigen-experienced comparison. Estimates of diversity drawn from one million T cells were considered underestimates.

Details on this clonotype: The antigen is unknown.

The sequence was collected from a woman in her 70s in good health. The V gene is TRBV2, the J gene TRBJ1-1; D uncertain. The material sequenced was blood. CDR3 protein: CASSERTLNTEAFF. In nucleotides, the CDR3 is TGTGCCAGCAGTGAAAGGACGCTAAACACTGAAGCTTTCTTT.